One and the same sample provided the 18 T cell receptor beta chains below, sequenced in a study of T cell responses to AZD1222 COVID-19 vaccine (dated by TCRdb to about 2021). The library was made by the immunoSEQ multiplex PCR assay. Here the immuneACCESS table is served through TCRdb, limited to in-frame sequences with V and J called. Missing clones are a known gap in these copies; in checked studies unresolved V genes cover under half, and the rest lacks a known reason. This sample is represented by more than 85,000 clones; around nine tenths of them were singletons. Over 15% of the sample is held by the ten biggest clonotypes. The sample's time point label, in plain terms: baseline before first vaccination. Sequenced here: peripheral blood, sampled on day 0 of AZD1222 vaccination. The origin of the receptors is an adult in good health.

CDR3 in amino acids: CASSLGGQGTDTQYF. The CDR3 nucleotides are TGTGCCAGCAGTTTGGGGGGACAGGGTACAGATACGCAGTATTTT. This rearrangement joins TRBV27 to TRBJ2-3; 9 positions match TRBD1. The V gene's germline CDR1 is MNHEY and CDR2 SMNVEV (reference sequence). There are 15 residues in the CDR3. The trim removed 3 bases at V and 3 bases at J, leaving 4 bases unmatched.

The V and J genes are TRBV7-9 and TRBJ2-7; maybe TRBD2 (6 bases). Between the trimmed V and J ends, which lost 6 bases and 3 bases, there was a span of 12 bases. CDR1 is SEHNR and CDR2 is FQNEAQ in the germline V gene (reference sequence). This CDR3 is built from 13 residues. The CDR3 region has the DNA TGTGCCAGCAGACCCGGAGGGAGCTACGAGCAGTACTTC. This codes for CASRPGGSYEQYF.

The CDR3 region is CASTPGGGEQYF. For the CDR3, the DNA is TGTGCCAGCACCCCAGGGGGAGGAGAGCAGTACTTC. The chain has TRBV28 and TRBJ2-7, with a tentative D call TRBD1 (7 bases). This CDR3 is 12 amino acids long. The V end was cut by 7 bases, the J end by 7 bases, with 14 bases between. Per germline, CDR1 MDHEN and CDR2 SYDVKM.

The rearrangement uses TRBV19 and TRBJ2-1, with D perhaps matching TRBD2 (6 bases). From germline, CDR1 is LNHDA and CDR2 SQIVND (reference sequence). V lost 4 bases and J 6 bases, leaving 19 bases between the germline ends. The CDR3 is 16 amino acids. The DNA of the CDR3 is TGTGCCAGTAGTACCTTCTCGGGGGTTGGTGGCAATGAGCAGTTCTTC. Protein: CASSTFSGVGGNEQFF.

CDR3 in amino acids: CASSRSGGANTGELFF. The CDR3 DNA reads as TGTGCCAGCAGCCGTAGCGGGGGGGCGAACACCGGGGAGCTGTTTTTT. This chain uses TRBV7-2 with TRBJ2-2, with 11 bases lining up with TRBD2. V dropped 5 bases and J dropped 0; count of bases not matched to a gene: 2. The CDR3 is 16 residues long. The germline CDR1 and CDR2 sequences are SGHTA and FQGNSA.

This chain connects TRBV4-2 to TRBJ2-1; 8 bases fit TRBD2. J was trimmed by 3 bases and V by 1 base; bases with no gene match: 8. The CDR3 consists of 17 residues. CDR1 LGHNA and CDR2 YNFKEQ come from the germline V gene. Here the CDR3 DNA reads TGTGCCAGCAGCCAAGGGGCAGGACTAGCCCTCTACAATGAGCAGTTCTTC. Protein: CASSQGAGLALYNEQFF.

The chain uses TRBV19 and TRBJ1-1; D gene unclear. Germline V lookup: CDR1 LNHDA, CDR2 SQIVND (reference sequence). V was clipped by 4 bases and J by 8 bases, with 11 bases between them. The CDR3 runs 12 residues. CDR3 loop: CASSTRLSEAFF. CDR3 DNA: TGTGCCAGTAGTACGAGGCTATCAGAAGCTTTCTTT.

CDR3 sequence reads: CASSKDFWTATNEKLFF. CDR3 in DNA: TGTGCCAGCAGCAAGGACTTTTGGACAGCAACTAATGAAAAACTGTTTTTT. This sequence joins TRBV21-1 and TRBJ1-4; the table's D call, TRBD1, has no DNA check behind it. TRBV21-1 is given as a pseudogene. The length of the CDR3 is 17 residues.

This chain uses TRBV19 with TRBJ1-2, with TRBD1 as a possible D gene (5 bases). Trimming pared 6 bases from V and 6 bases from J, leaving 14 bases between. The V gene's germline CDR1 is LNHDA and CDR2 SQIVND (reference sequence). The CDR3 has 13 residues. The CDR3 reads CASSLTGRNGYTF. CDR3 DNA: TGTGCCAGTAGCCTGACGGGGCGGAATGGCTACACCTTC.

The chain combines TRBV7-2 with TRBJ2-3; D uncertain. The V gene's germline CDR1 is SGHTA and CDR2 FQGNSA. The CDR3 sequence is 12 residues long. Trimming cost V 3 bases and J 4 bases, with 5 bases left between them. The CDR3: CASSFSADTQYF. CDR3 nucleotide sequence: TGTGCCAGCAGCTTTAGTGCAGATACGCAGTATTTT.

This chain links TRBV6-5 with TRBJ1-5; D call uncertain. CDR3 length: 13 amino acids. Germline CDR1 and CDR2: MNHEY and SVGAGI. Trimming pared 5 bases from V and 5 bases from J, leaving 10 bases between. The CDR3 DNA follows: TGTGCCAGCAGTCCCCTCGGCGATCAGCCCCAGCATTTT. Translating gives CASSPLGDQPQHF.

The chain carries TRBV21-1 and TRBJ2-5; the table names TRBD1, a call not compared with the DNA. TRBV21-1 is an annotated pseudogene. CDR3 length equals 15 residues. CDR3: CASSKQRQKQETQYF. The CDR3 DNA reads TGTGCCAGCAGCAAACAACGACAGAAGCAAGAGACCCAGTACTTC.

The chain joins TRBV7-2 to TRBJ1-3; TRBD1 is a possible D gene (5 bases). Trimming took 4 bases from V and 1 from J, leaving 11 bases between them. The CDR3 runs 15 residues. From germline, CDR1 is SGHTA and CDR2 FQGNSA. Here the CDR3 reads CASSSRGLSGNTIYF. In DNA, the CDR3 is TGTGCCAGCAGCTCCCGGGGGTTATCTGGAAACACCATATATTTT.

The J gene is TRBJ2-1, the V gene TRBV6-5; 7 positions match TRBD2. This CDR3 has 16 residues. V lost 2 bases, J lost 6 bases, and 10 bases stayed unmatched. Germline CDR1 is MNHEY and CDR2 is SVGAGI. The chain's CDR3 is CASSYGGVSSGNEQFF. In DNA, the CDR3 is TGTGCCAGCAGTTACGGGGGGGTTAGTTCGGGCAATGAGCAGTTCTTC.

The rearrangement joins TRBV6-5 to TRBJ2-4; 7 bases line up with TRBD1. Germline V gene data show CDR1 as MNHEY and CDR2 as SVGAGI. Trimming took 9 bases from V and 1 from J; bases not matched to a gene: 3. The CDR3 is 13 residues long. The CDR3 DNA reads as TGTGCCAGTCTACAGGGGGCCAAAAACATTCAGTACTTC. Translating it yields CASLQGAKNIQYF.

This clone appeared a few times. The gene calls are TRBV6-5 and TRBJ1-2; 8 bases align to TRBD1. V lost 2 bases and J lost 8; bases outside the gene matches: 4. CDR1 is MNHEY and CDR2 is SVGAGI in the germline V gene. The CDR3 has 13 residues. CDR3 sequence: CASSYDRGYGYTF. The CDR3 bases are TGTGCCAGCAGTTACGACAGGGGATACGGCTACACCTTC.

This chain joins TRBV7-2 and TRBJ2-1; 8 nucleotides line up with TRBD2. CDR1 is SGHTA and CDR2 is FQGNSA in the germline V gene. With V trimmed by 1 base and J by 5 bases, 1 base remained unmatched. The CDR3 extends over 14 amino acids. This CDR3 is CASSLVRGDNEQFF. CDR3 nucleotides: TGTGCCAGCAGCTTAGTGCGGGGGGACAATGAGCAGTTCTTC.

The chain combines TRBV7-2 with TRBJ2-2; the D is unclear. From germline, CDR1 is SGHTA and CDR2 FQGNSA. The V end was cut by 1 base, the J end by 5 bases, with 8 bases between. This CDR3 is built from 14 residues. CDR3: CASSLGPVTGELFF. In DNA, the CDR3 is TGTGCCAGCAGCTTAGGACCGGTAACCGGGGAGCTGTTTTTT.